This paragraph covers one TCR beta chain sequence. Its antigen is unknown. The PCR contained 60 Vbeta and 13 Jbeta primers. Some clones are missing from TCRdb's copy, which holds only in-frame ones; the method was immunoSEQ multiplex PCR. This sample contains about 200,000 clones. This record comes from a study of cytomegalovirus exposure and HLA in healthy donors. General study points: In an earlier analysis, in roughly 580 donors, most V segments appeared productive either ~90% or ~30% of the time. The number of N-insertions in an Asian-associated ancestry cluster was reportedly below the approximately 690-donor mean in a later analysis.

V lost 3 bases and J lost 5, with 12 bases in between. The CDR3 totals 13 residues. Per the germline V gene, CDR1 is SGDLS and CDR2 is YYNGEE. The rearrangement joins TRBV9 to TRBJ2-7; D remains unclear. The receptor was derived from a man aged 25-40 years in good health and CMV-seronegative. The sample consisted of PBMCs. CDR3: CASSDSLWDEQYF. The CDR3 DNA sequence: TGTGCCAGCAGCGACAGCCTCTGGGACGAGCAGTACTTC.